The rows below give T cell receptor beta chains drawn from one sample of a study of OX40 agonist ivuxolimab in advanced cancers. Repertoires were generated with immunoSEQ multiplex PCR, while TCRdb's copy carries only in-frame clones and drops some. Of some 83,000 clones listed, 80% to 90% are singletons. This specimen was CD4+ or CD8+ T cells sorted from blood, taken in a trial of the OX40 agonist ivuxolimab. These receptors were obtained from an adult with an advanced solid tumor such as melanoma, head and neck, liver or kidney cancer. Both conserved end residues are part of each CDR3. A D gene is named only where the DNA matches it firmly. Size is omitted from some rows. Given values are once, few, many or a class for expanded clones.

d_gene	abundance	v_gene	j_gene	CDR3nt	CDR3aa
TRBD2	-	TRBV11-2	TRBJ2-5	TGTGCCAGCAGCCCCACGGTCGTCTCCCGCGGGAGGGGAGAGACCCAGTACTTC	CASSPTVVSRGRGETQYF
TRBD1	-	TRBV5-4	TRBJ2-7	TGTGCCAGCAGCCGAGACAGGGGGGGCTACGAGCAGTACTTC	CASSRDRGGYEQYF
-	-	TRBV18	TRBJ1-2	TGTGCCAGCCTCACCACCTCCGGAGACTATGGCTACACCTTC	CASLTTSGDYGYTF
TRBD2	-	TRBV11-2	TRBJ2-2	TGTGCCAGCAGCTTAGAAGCGGGATACGGGGAGCTGTTTTTT	CASSLEAGYGELFF
-	once	TRBV6-6	TRBJ1-2	TGTGCCACCCTGGGGCACCCGAGGTCGTATGGCTACACCTTC	CATLGHPRSYGYTF
-	-	TRBV28	TRBJ2-5	TGTGCCAGCAGTTTATGGGACAGTCAAGAGACCCAGTACTTC	CASSLWDSQETQYF
-	-	TRBV7-8	TRBJ2-2	TGTGCCAGCAGCCTGGCAGGGCTGGCCGGGGAGCTGTTTTTT	CASSLAGLAGELFF
-	-	TRBV5-1	TRBJ1-2	TGCGCCAGCAGCTTAGGGGCAGGGTCCTCCAACTATGGCTACACCTTC	CASSLGAGSSNYGYTF
-	-	TRBV27	TRBJ2-2	TGTGCCAGCAGTTTATACTTAGGAGGGAGGCTCGGGGAGCTGTTTTTT	CASSLYLGGRLGELFF
TRBD2	few	TRBV5-1	TRBJ2-7	TGCGCCAGCAGCTTGATGGGGGAGGGCCGATACGAGCAGTACTTC	CASSLMGEGRYEQYF
-	few	TRBV11-2	TRBJ1-3	TGTGCCAGCAGCTTACTCCCAGGCTCTGGAAACACCATATATTTT	CASSLLPGSGNTIYF
-	-	TRBV18	TRBJ1-1	TGTGCCAGCTCACCGGTTCAGGGTGAAGCTTTCTTT	CASSPVQGEAFF
-	-	TRBV5-1	TRBJ2-4	TGCGCCAGCAGCCCCCCGGAGGGGTACATTCAGTACTTC	CASSPPEGYIQYF
-	few	TRBV27	TRBJ1-2	TGTGCCAGCAGAGGACCGAACTATGGCTACACCTTC	CASRGPNYGYTF
TRBD1	-	TRBV6-1	TRBJ1-1	TGTGCCAGCATCTTGTGGGACAGGGGTACTGAAGCTTTCTTT	CASILWDRGTEAFF
-	once	TRBV7-2	TRBJ1-3	TGTGCCAGCAGCTTAGAAAATTCTGGAAACACCATATATTTT	CASSLENSGNTIYF
TRBD2	-	TRBV5-6	TRBJ2-1	TGTGCCAGCATCCTGTGGGGGGGAGACGAGCAGTTCTTC	CASILWGGDEQFF
-	few	TRBV2	TRBJ2-7	TGTGCCAGCAGAAGGGAAGGGGAGCAGTACTTC	CASRREGEQYF
TRBD1	-	TRBV28	TRBJ1-3	TGTGCCAGCAGCTCGACAGGGGGCGCACGGGGAAACACCATATATTTT	CASSSTGGARGNTIYF
-	once	TRBV29-1	TRBJ1-2	TGCAGCGTTTGGACGGGTAACTATGGCTACACCTTC	CSVWTGNYGYTF
-	-	TRBV5-6	TRBJ2-6	TGTGCCAGCAGCTTTACTGGGGCCAACGTCCTGACTTTC	CASSFTGANVLTF
TRBD2	-	TRBV27	TRBJ2-7	TGTGCCAGCAAGTTCCTAGCGGGAGGTTACGAGCAGTACTTC	CASKFLAGGYEQYF
TRBD2	-	TRBV7-2	TRBJ2-1	TGTGCCAGCAGCTTCCTTTTAGCGGGGGGGAGCTCCTACAATGAGCAGTTCTTC	CASSFLLAGGSSYNEQFF
-	-	TRBV28	TRBJ2-1	TGTGCCAGCAGGGACTCGGGACGGTACAGCAATGAGCAGTTCTTC	CASRDSGRYSNEQFF
TRBD2	-	TRBV7-2	TRBJ2-7	TGTGCCAGCAGCTCTAGGGCGGGGGGGTCTTACGAGCAGTACTTC	CASSSRAGGSYEQYF
-	-	TRBV4-1	TRBJ1-2	TGCGCCAGCAGCCAAGACCAGGGTTTAAGGAATGGCTACACCTTC	CASSQDQGLRNGYTF
-	few	TRBV19	TRBJ2-7	TGTGCCAGTAGTATAGCAGGAGGCTACGAGCAGTACTTC	CASSIAGGYEQYF
-	once	TRBV7-3	TRBJ1-1	TGTGCCAGCAGCCAAAGGGGGGGAGTCACTGAAGCTTTCTTT	CASSQRGGVTEAFF
TRBD2	-	TRBV7-2	TRBJ2-3	TGTGCCAGCAGCTCTAGGGGACTAGCGCGTTCTAGCACAGATACGCAGTATTTT	CASSSRGLARSSTDTQYF
-	once	TRBV6-5	TRBJ1-1	TGTGCCAGCAGTTACGGCCAGGGGAACACTGAAGCTTTCTTT	CASSYGQGNTEAFF
TRBD1	few	TRBV6-5	TRBJ1-2	TGTGCCAGCAGTTACAGAGGGGGCGACTATGGCTACACCTTC	CASSYRGGDYGYTF
-	-	TRBV19	TRBJ2-7	TGTGCCAGTAGTATTGGTGGGACCTACGAGCAGTACTTC	CASSIGGTYEQYF
TRBD1	-	TRBV19	TRBJ2-2	TGTGCCACCACCCCGGACAGGGGTATCGGGGAGCTGTTTTTT	CATTPDRGIGELFF
-	-	TRBV5-4	TRBJ1-4	TGTGCCAGCAGCCTGGACAGTCTTAATGAAAAACTGTTTTTT	CASSLDSLNEKLFF
TRBD2	-	TRBV14	TRBJ2-7	TGTGCCAGCAGCCCTCTTCCGGGACTAGCGGGAGACCCCTACGAGCAGTACTTC	CASSPLPGLAGDPYEQYF
TRBD1	-	TRBV4-2	TRBJ1-1	TGTGCCAGCAGCCAAGATCTCAGGAAGGCAGGGGGCGTCCCCCCGGTAGCTTTCTTT	CASSQDLRKAGGVPPVAFF
-	-	TRBV9	TRBJ1-1	TGTGCCAGCAGCGTAGGGGTCGACAGGCGAACACTTGAAGCTTTCTTT	CASSVGVDRRTLEAFF
-	once	TRBV19	TRBJ1-2	TGTGCCAGTGGAACGGTGGGTTATGGCTACACCTTC	CASGTVGYGYTF
TRBD1	-	TRBV28	TRBJ2-7	TGTGCCAGCAGTTTCTCCACCGGGACAGGGTTCGGGAGTATGTCCTACGAGCAGTACTTC	CASSFSTGTGFGSMSYEQYF
-	-	TRBV12-5	TRBJ1-6	TGTGCTAGTGGTTTAAGACAGAGCTCCTATAATTCACCCCTCCACTTT	CASGLRQSSYNSPLHF
TRBD2	-	TRBV19	TRBJ2-2	TGTGCCAGTAGTCGGGGGGAGGGCCCCGGCACCGGGGAGCTGTTTTTT	CASSRGEGPGTGELFF
-	-	TRBV10-1	TRBJ1-1	TGCGCCAGCAGCGTAGGGAGGTGGCATGAAGCTTTCTTT	CASSVGRWHEAFF